What follows are 3 T cell receptor beta chains derived from one specimen sequenced in a study of blood T cell repertoires in COVID-19. The protocol was immunoSEQ multiplex PCR, while the TCRdb copy is restricted to in-frame clones and leaves out a portion. The profile covers roughly 120,000 clones, with 80% to 90% appearing a single time and approximately 7.9% taken by the ten largest. The sample consisted of peripheral blood. The receptors stem from a woman older than 75 with active or convalescent COVID-19.

The genes are TRBV9 and TRBJ2-3; a weak D match, TRBD2 (6 bases). V was trimmed by 3 bases and J by 5 bases, leaving 16 bases between them. The germline V gene has CDR1 SGDLS and CDR2 YYNGEE. The CDR3 totals 15 residues. Here the CDR3 reads CASSAGLPLIDTQYF. The CDR3 DNA sequence: TGTGCCAGCAGCGCGGGACTCCCCTTGATAGATACGCAGTATTTT.

The J gene is TRBJ1-1, the V gene TRBV7-3; D call uncertain. Trimming left V 1 base short and J 4 bases short, with 10 bases between. Per germline, CDR1 SGHTA and CDR2 FQGTGA. The CDR3 loop spans 14 amino acids. CDR3 protein: CASSLSSRGTEAFF. DNA for the CDR3: TGTGCCAGCAGCTTAAGCAGCCGGGGCACTGAAGCTTTCTTT. Full variable domain (missing parts from reference TRBV7-3 and TRBJ1-1): GAGVSQTPSNKVTEKGKYVELRCDPISGHTALYWYRQSLGQGPEFLIYFQGTGAADDSGLPNDRFFAVRPEGSVSTLKIQRTERGDSAVYLCASSLSSRGTEAFFGQGTRLTVV.

The CDR3 DNA reads as TGTGCCAGCAGCCCTCAGACAACTAATGAAAAACTGTTTTTT. Translation: CASSPQTTNEKLFF. The chain uses TRBV7-9 and TRBJ1-4, with D uncertain. The V gene's germline CDR1 is SEHNR and CDR2 FQNEAQ (reference sequence). The CDR3 runs 14 residues. Trimming stripped 5 bases from V and 0 bases from J, with 7 bases between.